This passage covers 21 T cell receptor beta chains from one sample sequenced in a study of T cells in localized non-small cell lung cancer. TCRdb's copy holds only in-frame clones and misses some; the assay was immunoSEQ multiplex PCR. This sample yields 1,300 to 1,500 clones, of which approximately 24% are seen a single time; more than 9% belongs to the top ten. The specimen comprised normal lung tissue next to the tumor, sampled before any cancer treatment. These receptors were collected from a male donor older than 55 with stage II lung adenocarcinoma.

This clone rates as medium-sized. The V gene is TRBV6-8, the J gene TRBJ2-2; tentatively, D is TRBD2 (5 bases). Germline V gives CDR1 MNHGY, CDR2 SAAAGT. The CDR3 is 13 amino acids. The germline V and J ends were trimmed by 5 bases and 9 bases, with 13 bases remaining between them. The CDR3 spells CASSRAAARELFF. CDR3 sequence (DNA): TGTGCCAGCAGTCGAGCGGCCGCGAGGGAGCTGTTTTTT.

This clone was observed a few times. This rearrangement joins TRBV7-6 to TRBJ2-1; possibly TRBD2 for D (6 bases). From germline, CDR1 is SGHVS and CDR2 FNYEAQ. V dropped 1 base and J dropped 0 bases, with 16 bases sitting between them. The CDR3 has 18 amino acids. The CDR3 DNA sequence: TGTGCCAGCAGCTTAGAAGGTAGCGGAACCAGCTCCTACAATGAGCAGTTCTTC. This codes for CASSLEGSGTSSYNEQFF.

This clone came up a few times. The chain joins TRBV9 to TRBJ2-7; the D gene is possibly TRBD1 (5 bases). The CDR3 totals 14 residues. Germline loops: CDR1 SGDLS, CDR2 YYNGEE. V dropped 0 bases and J dropped 5 bases, with 12 bases sitting between them. This CDR3 is CASSVEGLQHEQYF. Here the CDR3 DNA reads TGTGCCAGCAGCGTAGAGGGGTTACAGCACGAGCAGTACTTC.

CDR3 protein: CASTSDVRSSYNEQFF. Written as DNA, the CDR3 is TGCGCCAGCACCTCAGATGTGCGGAGCTCCTACAATGAGCAGTTCTTC. The chain has TRBV5-1 and TRBJ2-1, with D hard to call. Germline CDR1 and CDR2: SGHRS and YFSETQ. The CDR3 has 16 residues. V gave up 6 bases and J gave up 0 bases, with 16 bases separating them. Based on the CDR3 plus reference TRBV5-1 and TRBJ2-1, the full variable domain is KAGVTQTPRYLIKTRGQQVTLSCSPISGHRSVSWYQQTPGQGLQFLFEYFSETQRNKGNFPGRFSGRQFSNSRSEMNVSTLELGDSALYLCASTSDVRSSYNEQFFGPGTRLTVL.

The rearrangement uses TRBV7-8 and TRBJ1-1; D gene ambiguous. V was clipped by 5 bases and J by 0 bases, with 7 bases between them. The CDR3 covers 13 residues. CDR1 and CDR2 (germline): SGHVS, FQNEAQ. Here the CDR3 reads CASSTDLNTEAFF. CDR3 bases: TGTGCCAGCAGCACCGACTTGAACACTGAAGCTTTCTTT.

The genes are TRBV19 and TRBJ2-6; D ambiguous. This CDR3 is built from 14 residues. Trimming took off 0 bases at V and 9 bases at J, with 9 bases between the two ends. Germline CDR1 reads LNHDA; CDR2 reads SQIVND (reference sequence). The DNA of the CDR3 is TGTGCCAGTAGTATAGATAGTAATCTCAACGTCCTGACTTTC. This translates into CASSIDSNLNVLTF.

CDR3: CSAGDRGIYEQYF. In DNA form, the CDR3 reads TGCAGCGCAGGGGACAGGGGAATCTACGAGCAGTACTTC. The chain couples TRBV29-1 to TRBJ2-7, with TRBD1 matching 10 bases. Germline-derived CDR1 and CDR2 are SQVTM and ANQGSEA. J gave up 3 bases and V 7 bases, and 6 bases lay outside the gene matches. CDR3 size: 13 residues.

This clone has more than one count but fewer than ten. J is TRBJ1-1 and V is TRBV6-8; D is possibly TRBD1 (6 bases). This CDR3 has 17 residues. The V and J ends lost 0 bases and 3 bases respectively, with 17 bases between them. Germline-derived CDR1 and CDR2 are MNHGY and SAAAGT. The DNA of the CDR3 is TGTGCCAGCAGTTACTCCCAGGGCCAGGGGCTGGACACTGAAGCTTTCTTT. Protein: CASSYSQGQGLDTEAFF.

The rearrangement joins TRBV29-1 to TRBJ2-7; maybe TRBD2 (5 bases). V was shortened by 4 bases and J by 0 bases, with 10 bases between the two germline ends. This CDR3 has 13 amino acids. Germline lookup yields CDR1 SQVTM and CDR2 ANQGSEA. This chain's CDR3 is CSVVRRDSYEQYF. Written as DNA, the CDR3 is TGCAGCGTTGTACGTCGGGACTCCTACGAGCAGTACTTC.

This clone was found a few times. The chain recombines TRBV19 with TRBJ2-5; D is perhaps TRBD1 or TRBD2 (5 bases each). V was clipped by 3 bases and J by 5 bases, with 13 bases between them. The CDR3 length is 14 residues. Germline V gene sequence: CDR1 LNHDA, CDR2 SQIVND (reference sequence). CDR3 sequence (DNA): TGTGCCAGTAGTATTGCGAGGGGCGCGGAGACCCAGTACTTC. This translates into CASSIARGAETQYF.

This sequence joins TRBV5-1 and TRBJ2-7, with 13 bases fitting TRBD2. There are 15 residues in the CDR3. V lost 4 bases and J lost 7; bases outside the gene matches: 8. Germline lookup yields CDR1 SGHRS and CDR2 YFSETQ. The CDR3 loop is CASSPEPGLAGEQYF. The CDR3 bases are TGCGCCAGCAGCCCGGAACCGGGACTAGCGGGGGAGCAGTACTTC.

The J gene is TRBJ2-3, the V gene TRBV30, with 11 bases matching TRBD1. V gave up 1 base and J gave up 5 bases; unmatched junction bases: 2. Germline CDR1 GTSNPN, CDR2 SVGIG (reference sequence). The CDR3 covers 14 residues. CDR3 nucleotide sequence: TGTGCCTGGAGTGGGGACAGGGGGGGAGATACGCAGTATTTT. Translation: CAWSGDRGGDTQYF.

The chain uses TRBV11-3 and TRBJ1-5; possibly TRBD1 for D (6 bases). V lost 5 bases to trimming and J lost 4 bases, with 15 bases between them. Germline values: CDR1 SGHNT, CDR2 YENEEA. The CDR3 length is 15 residues. DNA of the CDR3: TGTGCCAGCAGCCTTTCCGGGGGGGCGAATCAGCCCCAGCATTTT. It is translated as CASSLSGGANQPQHF.

The chain joins TRBV9 to TRBJ2-7; D might be TRBD2 (5 bases). CDR1 and CDR2 (germline): SGDLS, YYNGEE. Deletions cut 6 bases from V and 2 bases from J, with 15 bases between. This CDR3 is built from 14 residues. The CDR3 loop reads CASTPSGLAYEQYF. The CDR3, as DNA: TGTGCCAGCACCCCCTCCGGACTCGCCTACGAGCAGTACTTC.

Judged by abundance, this clone is medium-sized. The chain employs TRBV9 and TRBJ2-1, with 8 bases identical to TRBD1. Germline V lookup: CDR1 SGDLS, CDR2 YYNGEE. Germline trimming cut 3 bases from V and 4 bases from J; bases unmatched to any gene: 3. The CDR3 spans 14 residues. The CDR3 DNA reads as TGTGCCAGCAGCGCCGGGACAGGATACAATGAGCAGTTCTTC. The encoded protein is CASSAGTGYNEQFF.

This clone was counted between two and nine times. This chain uses TRBV6-8 with TRBJ1-1; D remains unclear. Germline loops: CDR1 MNHGY, CDR2 SAAAGT. The CDR3 consists of 14 residues. Deletions cut 2 bases from V and 4 bases from J, with 11 bases between. The CDR3 sequence: CASSYVVQSTEAFF. CDR3 bases: TGTGCCAGCAGTTACGTGGTTCAGAGCACTGAAGCTTTCTTT.

A single count supports this clone. The V call is TRBV18, the J call TRBJ2-2, with a weak D call TRBD1 (6 bases). V was shortened by 3 bases and J by 6 bases, with 8 bases between the two germline ends. CDR1 KGHSH and CDR2 LQKENI come from the germline V gene. This CDR3 is 13 amino acids long. CDR3 nucleotide sequence: TGTGCCAGCTCACCGGCAGGGGCCGGGGAGCTGTTTTTT. It is translated as CASSPAGAGELFF.

The CDR3 DNA sequence: TGTGCCTGGAGTGCGGGACTCGACACCGGGGAGCTGTTTTTT. This gives the protein CAWSAGLDTGELFF. V is TRBV30 and J is TRBJ2-2; a weak D match, TRBD2 (6 bases). CDR3 size: 14 residues. V lost 1 base and J lost 3, with 9 bases in between. Germline V lookup: CDR1 GTSNPN, CDR2 SVGIG (reference sequence).

The rearrangement links TRBV5-1 to TRBJ1-1; 7 nucleotides match TRBD1. The germline gives CDR1 SGHRS, CDR2 YFSETQ. Unmatched junction bases numbered 9, after V lost 4 bases and J lost 0 bases. The length of the CDR3 is 16 residues. As DNA, the CDR3 is TGCGCCAGCAGCAAGGGGGCAAGAGCGATGAACACTGAAGCTTTCTTT. Translating gives CASSKGARAMNTEAFF.

This chain links TRBV28 with TRBJ1-1; TRBD1 aligns across 8 bases. The CDR3 runs to 17 residues. The J segment lost 1 base and the V segment lost 7 bases, leaving 14 bases of the junction unmatched. The germline V gene encodes CDR1 MDHEN and CDR2 SYDVKM. The CDR3 region is CASTIPRDRTKNTEAFF. In nucleotides, the CDR3 is TGTGCCAGCACCATCCCGAGGGACAGGACTAAGAACACTGAAGCTTTCTTT.

The rearrangement joins TRBV10-2 to TRBJ2-7; D unclear. This CDR3 has 12 amino acids. V lost 2 bases to trimming and J lost 4 bases, with 6 bases between them. Looked up from germline, CDR1 is WSHSY and CDR2 is SAAADI. The DNA for the CDR3 is TGCGCCAGCAGTGAGCGTAGGTACGAGCAGTACTTC. Protein product: CASSERRYEQYF.